This is a list of T cell receptor beta chains from one sample in a study of blood T cell repertoires in COVID-19. Clones were sequenced by immunoSEQ multiplex PCR, and TCRdb holds only the in-frame ones, with some missing. The table lists about 80,000 clones, about four fifths of them singletons. The source material was peripheral blood. The receptors here all came from a human donor in a cohort sampled during active COVID-19. Both conserved end residues are part of each CDR3. A D gene is named only where the DNA matches it firmly. Clone sizes are given selectively: once, few, many, or a class where the clone is expanded.

TRBJ1-2	TRBV5-6	NA	NA	CASSLVPDGGYTF	TGTGCCAGCAGCTTGGTCCCAGACGGGGGCTACACCTTC
TRBJ2-5	TRBV4-1	NA	NA	CASSQDRGRDQETQYF	TGCGCCAGCAGCCAAGACCGGGGAAGAGACCAAGAGACCCAGTACTTC
TRBJ1-5	TRBV2	TRBD1	NA	CASSATQGNQPQHF	TGTGCCAGCAGTGCAACACAGGGGAATCAGCCCCAGCATTTT
TRBJ2-7	TRBV7-2	TRBD2	NA	CASSPRLAGGYEQYF	TGTGCCAGCAGCCCTAGACTAGCGGGGGGATACGAGCAGTACTTC
TRBJ1-4	TRBV19	NA	NA	CASYSKHTNEKLFF	TGTGCCAGTTATTCCAAACATACGAATGAAAAACTGTTTTTT
TRBJ2-7	TRBV7-9	NA	NA	CASSLDTGLEQYF	TGTGCCAGCAGCTTGGACACAGGGCTCGAGCAGTACTTC
TRBJ1-2	TRBV10-3	TRBD1	once	CAISATGGSGGYTF	TGTGCCATCTCAGCGACAGGGGGCTCGGGAGGCTACACCTTC
TRBJ2-5	TRBV7-9	TRBD2	few	CASSHRGLAGGPNQETQYF	TGTGCCAGCAGTCACCGAGGACTAGCGGGGGGCCCTAACCAAGAGACCCAGTACTTC
TRBJ2-1	TRBV11-1	TRBD2	NA	CASSLSISGGYHEQFF	TGTGCCAGCAGCTTAAGTATTAGCGGGGGTTATCATGAGCAGTTCTTC
TRBJ2-5	TRBV9	NA	NA	CASSPLTSTETQYF	TGTGCCAGCAGCCCACTTACTAGTACAGAGACCCAGTACTTC
TRBJ2-1	TRBV7-8	NA	once	CASSAPSGEQFF	TGTGCCAGCAGCGCCCCTAGTGGTGAGCAGTTCTTC
TRBJ2-1	TRBV4-1	NA	few	CASSQVAGPAYNEQFF	TGCGCCAGCAGCCAAGTGGCGGGGCCAGCCTACAATGAGCAGTTCTTC
TRBJ1-1	TRBV2	TRBD1	once	CASRMGDRNTEAFF	TGTGCCAGCAGGATGGGGGACAGGAACACTGAAGCTTTCTTT
TRBJ1-4	TRBV5-5	NA	NA	CASSLLLATNEKLFF	TGTGCCAGCAGCTTGTTGCTAGCAACTAATGAAAAACTGTTTTTT
TRBJ1-4	TRBV6-5	NA	NA	CASTPTLGAREKLFF	TGTGCCAGCACTCCTACCTTGGGGGCTAGGGAAAAACTGTTTTTT
TRBJ1-4	TRBV5-6	TRBD1	once	CASSLVGQSNEKLFF	TGTGCCAGCAGCTTGGTGGGACAGTCTAATGAAAAACTGTTTTTT
TRBJ2-4	TRBV5-1	TRBD2	once	CASSIPGTSGSRDIQYF	TGCGCCAGCAGCATCCCCGGGACTAGCGGGAGTCGGGACATTCAGTACTTC
TRBJ2-7	TRBV7-2	NA	once	CASSPTRSRLEQYF	TGTGCCAGCAGTCCGACCCGATCGCGGCTCGAGCAGTACTTC
TRBJ2-2	TRBV5-1	NA	NA	CASSLDHSHTGELFF	TGCGCCAGCAGCTTGGATCACAGCCACACCGGGGAGCTGTTTTTT
TRBJ2-2	TRBV19	TRBD1	few	CASRGQGNTGELFF	TGTGCCAGTAGGGGACAGGGAAACACCGGGGAGCTGTTTTTT
TRBJ2-7	TRBV27	TRBD2	NA	CASSLYVSGTSRYEQYF	TGTGCCAGCAGTTTATATGTTTCCGGGACTAGTCGTTACGAGCAGTACTTC
TRBJ1-2	TRBV5-1	NA	NA	CASSLEGANYGYTF	TGCGCCAGCAGCTTGGAAGGAGCTAACTATGGCTACACCTTC
TRBJ1-4	TRBV5-1	NA	NA	CASSPSQGLSEKLFF	TGCGCCAGCAGCCCCTCACAGGGATTATCTGAAAAACTGTTTTTT